These 11 T cell receptor beta chains were sequenced from one sample in a study of post-analysis software for immune sequencing data (dated by TCRdb to between 2015 and 2017). What the study reported, not specific to this receptor: Significantly higher frequencies in patients than in controls were found for about 5 TRBV segments, including TRBV5-6, TRBV5-1 and TRBV20-1.

No antigens are known for them. The library was produced with PCR. The listed sequencing device is Illumina HiSeq 2500. To reduce PCR and sequencing biases, unique molecular identifiers were incorporated into the TCR beta cDNA libraries. TCRdb itself trimmed the public reads at Q25 with fastp, ran MiXCR and retained productive beta chains. For every CDR3 protein sequence, its rows merge into one entry that carries the most common genes and DNA. This sample comprises about 540,000 distinct CDR3 sequences, around 34% of them detected only once. The top ten constitute under 7% of the sample. The sample consisted of blood. All receptors come from a girl aged 2 to 17 with multiple sclerosis.

This clonotype was seen more than once but under ten times. The gene calls are TRBV20-1 and TRBJ2-6; D unresolved. The V gene lost 1 base and the J gene lost 0 bases, with 16 bases spanning the gap. Germline CDR1 reads DFQATT; CDR2 reads SNEGSKA (reference sequence). This CDR3 is 18 amino acids long. CDR3 nucleotides: TGCAGTGCTAGAGCCCCCCAGTTAGTAAGCTCTGGGGCCAACGTCCTGACTTTC. Translated: CSARAPQLVSSGANVLTF.

This chain uses TRBV20-1 with TRBJ2-4, with D maybe TRBD2 (7 bases). The CDR3 runs to 16 residues. Germline V lookup: CDR1 DFQATT, CDR2 SNEGSKA (reference sequence). V lost 3 bases, J lost 3 bases, and 18 bases lay in between. For the CDR3, the DNA is TGCAGTGCTAGGGAGGGGGGGCCCCTGGGCAAAAACATTCAGTACTTC. It encodes CSAREGGPLGKNIQYF.

Only one count was recorded for this clonotype. Relative to the germline gene, one junction end is altered; a read error may explain this. The rearrangement uses TRBV5-1 and TRBJ1-1; maybe TRBD1 (6 bases). This CDR3 contains 15 residues. Germline CDR1 reads SGHRS; CDR2 reads YFSETQ. CDR3 region: CASSYGGLGDTGAFF. The CDR3 nucleotides read TGCGCCAGCAGCTACGGCGGACTCGGGGACACTGGAGCTTTCTTT.

This chain connects TRBV5-1 to TRBJ1-2, with D tentatively TRBD1 (5 bases). The germline V gene has CDR1 SGHRS and CDR2 YFSETQ. This CDR3 is built from 15 residues. Trimming cost V 2 bases and J 4 bases, with 15 bases left between them. CDR3: CASSFGPGLSYGYTF. As DNA, the CDR3 is TGCGCCAGCAGCTTTGGACCAGGGTTGAGCTATGGCTACACCTTC.

V usage is TRBV29-1 and J usage is TRBJ1-1, with 8 positions matching TRBD1. The CDR3 is 15 residues long. The V gene's germline CDR1 is SQVTM and CDR2 ANQGSEA. V gave up 6 bases and J gave up 8 bases; unmatched junction bases: 17. For the CDR3, the DNA is TGCAGCGTCCTCAGGGGGCGAACGGGGACGGACGAAGCTTTCTTT. This encodes CSVLRGRTGTDEAFF.

This chain connects TRBV5-1 to TRBJ1-2, with D unresolved. The CDR3 sequence is 17 residues long. CDR1 and CDR2 from the germline V gene are SGHRS and YFSETQ. The V gene lost 0 bases and the J gene lost 7 bases, with 22 bases spanning the gap. CDR3 sequence reads: CASSLGGFDGKSVGYTF. The CDR3 region has the DNA TGCGCCAGCAGCTTGGGGGGTTTCGATGGGAAGAGCGTTGGCTACACCTTC.

The V and J genes are TRBV7-9 and TRBJ2-7; 7 nucleotides agree with TRBD1. The CDR3 is 14 amino acids. Trimming at V came to 3 bases and at J to 3 bases, leaving 5 bases not matched to a gene. The germline V gene encodes CDR1 SEHNR and CDR2 FQNEAQ (reference sequence). CDR3 DNA sequence: TGTGCCAGCAGCTTCAGACAGGGAAACTACGAGCAGTACTTC. Protein product: CASSFRQGNYEQYF. The variable domain in full, with the rest retrieved from reference TRBV7-9 and TRBJ2-7, is DTGVSQNPRHKITKRGQNVTFRCDPISEHNRLYWYRQTLGQGPEFLTYFQNEAQLEKSRLLSDRFSAERPKGSFSTLEIQRTEQGDSAMYLCASSFRQGNYEQYFGPGTRLTVT.

In regard to this clonotype: At one boundary the junction diverges from the germline segment, which might be a read error. The rearrangement uses TRBV12-3 or TRBV12-4 and TRBJ1-2; D is undetermined. The CDR3 is made up of 13 amino acids. The DNA for the CDR3 is TGTGCCAGCAGTTCGGGCAGGCTCTATGGCCACACCTTC. Translation gives CASSSGRLYGHTF.

This clonotype showed up just a few times. The junction differs from germline at one of its ends, possibly a read error. The CDR3 reads CASSLGAVTQYF. As DNA, the CDR3 is TGTGCTAGCAGCTTAGGAGCTGTCACCCAGTACTTC. V gene TRBV7-7 combines with J gene TRBJ2-7; D ambiguous. Per germline, CDR1 SSHAT and CDR2 FNYEAQ (reference sequence). This CDR3 region has 12 residues.

V and J are TRBV5-1 and TRBJ2-3; either TRBD1 or TRBD2 may fit D (5 bases each). CDR1 is SGHRS and CDR2 is YFSETQ in the germline V gene. The CDR3 sequence is 16 residues long. Trimming removed 4 bases from V and 6 bases from J, with 21 bases in between. The CDR3 is CASSVETGPPRDTQYF. The CDR3, as DNA: TGCGCCAGCAGCGTGGAAACGGGACCGCCGCGGGATACGCAGTATTTT.

The chain is built from TRBV5-1 and TRBJ2-6; weak D call: TRBD2 (5 bases). The ends were cut back, 3 bases at V and 1 base at J, with 8 bases in the middle. CDR3 length: 15 residues. Looked up from germline, CDR1 is SGHRS and CDR2 is YFSETQ. The CDR3 is CASSSSGSGANVLTF. The CDR3 region has the DNA TGCGCCAGCAGCTCCTCGGGGTCTGGGGCCAACGTCCTGACTTTC.